Reported below is one TCR beta chain. Its antigen is not known. The sample comes from a study of cytomegalovirus exposure and HLA in healthy donors. Study conclusions and caveats: 87-base-pair reads could not separate some V segments, including TRBV6-2 and TRBV6-3.

The ends were cut back, 0 bases at V and 4 bases at J, with 12 bases in the middle. CDR1 is LGHNA, CDR2 YNFKEQ, per germline. CDR3 size: 15 residues. The PCR ran on 60 Vbeta and 13 Jbeta primers. TCRdb keeps only in-frame clones here, not all; method: immunoSEQ multiplex PCR. The sample comprises more than 95,000 clones, over 75% of which are singletons, and 5.8% rests with the top ten. The clonotype originates from a man aged 55 to 70 in good health and CMV-seropositive. The chain combines TRBV4-2 with TRBJ1-2, with D perhaps matching TRBD1 (5 bases). Source material: PBMCs. The CDR3 here is CASSQDASQGYGYTF. CDR3 in DNA: TGTGCCAGCAGCCAAGATGCAAGCCAGGGCTATGGCTACACCTTC.